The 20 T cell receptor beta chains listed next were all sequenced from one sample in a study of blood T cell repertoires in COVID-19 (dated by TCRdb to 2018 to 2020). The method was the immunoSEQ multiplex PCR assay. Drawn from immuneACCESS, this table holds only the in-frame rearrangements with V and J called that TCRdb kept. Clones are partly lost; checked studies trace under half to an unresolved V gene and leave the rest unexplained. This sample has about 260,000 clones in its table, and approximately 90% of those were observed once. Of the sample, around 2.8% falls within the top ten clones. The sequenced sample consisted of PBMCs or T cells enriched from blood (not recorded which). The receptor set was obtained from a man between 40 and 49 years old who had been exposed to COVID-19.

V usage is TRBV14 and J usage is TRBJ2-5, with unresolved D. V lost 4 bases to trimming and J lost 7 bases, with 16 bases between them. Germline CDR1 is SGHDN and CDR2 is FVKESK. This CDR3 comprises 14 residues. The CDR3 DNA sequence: TGTGCCAGCAGCCTTCAACCCGCCGGCGGGACCCAGTACTTC. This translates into CASSLQPAGGTQYF.

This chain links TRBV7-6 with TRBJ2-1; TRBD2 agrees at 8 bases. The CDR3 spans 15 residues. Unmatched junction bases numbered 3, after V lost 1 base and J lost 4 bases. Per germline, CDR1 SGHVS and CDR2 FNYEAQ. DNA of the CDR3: TGTGCCAGCAGCTTAGAGTCGGGAGGGTACAATGAGCAGTTCTTC. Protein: CASSLESGGYNEQFF. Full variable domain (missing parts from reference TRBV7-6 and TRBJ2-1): GAGVSQSPRYKVTKRGQDVALRCDPISGHVSLYWYRQALGQGPEFLTYFNYEAQQDKSGLPNDRFSAERPEGSISTLTIQRTEQRDSAMYRCASSLESGGYNEQFFGPGTRLTVL.

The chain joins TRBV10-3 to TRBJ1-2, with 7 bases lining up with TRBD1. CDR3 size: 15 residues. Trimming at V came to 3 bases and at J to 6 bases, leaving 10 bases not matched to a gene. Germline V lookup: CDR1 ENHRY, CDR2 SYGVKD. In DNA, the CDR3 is TGTGCCATCAGTGAATCCTCCGGGACAGTGAATGGCTACACCTTC. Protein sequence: CAISESSGTVNGYTF.

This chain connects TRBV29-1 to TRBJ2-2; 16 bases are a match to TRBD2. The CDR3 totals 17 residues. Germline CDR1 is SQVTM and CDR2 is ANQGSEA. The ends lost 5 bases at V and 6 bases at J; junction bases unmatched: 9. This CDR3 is CSVSGTSGRAGAGELFF. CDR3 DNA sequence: TGCAGCGTTTCAGGGACTAGCGGGAGGGCCGGGGCCGGGGAGCTGTTTTTT.

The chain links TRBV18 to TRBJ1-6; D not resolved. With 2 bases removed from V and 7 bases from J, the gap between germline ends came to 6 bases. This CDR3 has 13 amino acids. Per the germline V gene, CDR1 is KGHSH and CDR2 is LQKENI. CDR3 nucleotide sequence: TGTGCCAGCTCACCAACATGGAATTCACCCCTCCACTTT. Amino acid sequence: CASSPTWNSPLHF.

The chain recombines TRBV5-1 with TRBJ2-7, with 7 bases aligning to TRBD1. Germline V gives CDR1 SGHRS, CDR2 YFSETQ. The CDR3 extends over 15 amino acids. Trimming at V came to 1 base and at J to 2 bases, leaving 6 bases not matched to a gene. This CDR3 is CASSLTGANAYEQYF. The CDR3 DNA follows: TGCGCCAGCAGCTTGACAGGGGCTAATGCCTACGAGCAGTACTTC.

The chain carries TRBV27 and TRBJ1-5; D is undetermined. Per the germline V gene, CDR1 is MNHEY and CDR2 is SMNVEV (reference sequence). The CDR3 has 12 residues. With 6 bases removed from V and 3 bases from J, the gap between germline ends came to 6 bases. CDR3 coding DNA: TGTGCCAGCAGAACTACCAATCAGCCCCAGCATTTT. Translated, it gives CASRTTNQPQHF.

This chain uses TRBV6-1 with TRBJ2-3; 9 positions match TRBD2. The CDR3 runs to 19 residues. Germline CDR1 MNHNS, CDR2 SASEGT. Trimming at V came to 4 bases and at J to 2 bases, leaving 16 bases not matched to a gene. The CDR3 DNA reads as TGTGCCAGCAGTGGCACGAAGTTTGCGGGAGGGGTAAACACAGATACGCAGTATTTT. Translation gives CASSGTKFAGGVNTDTQYF.

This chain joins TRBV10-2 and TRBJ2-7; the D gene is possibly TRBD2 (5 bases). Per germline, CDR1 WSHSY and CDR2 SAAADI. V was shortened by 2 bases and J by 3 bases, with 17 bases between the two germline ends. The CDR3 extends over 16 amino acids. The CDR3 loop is CASSEAGEGGDYEQYF. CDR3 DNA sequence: TGCGCCAGCAGTGAGGCAGGTGAGGGCGGAGACTACGAGCAGTACTTC.

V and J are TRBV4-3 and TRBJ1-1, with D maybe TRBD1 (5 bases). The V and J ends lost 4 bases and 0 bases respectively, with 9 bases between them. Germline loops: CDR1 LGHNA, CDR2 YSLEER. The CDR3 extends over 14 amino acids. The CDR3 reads CASSRGLLNTEAFF. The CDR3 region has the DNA TGCGCCAGCAGCCGGGGACTATTGAACACTGAAGCTTTCTTT.

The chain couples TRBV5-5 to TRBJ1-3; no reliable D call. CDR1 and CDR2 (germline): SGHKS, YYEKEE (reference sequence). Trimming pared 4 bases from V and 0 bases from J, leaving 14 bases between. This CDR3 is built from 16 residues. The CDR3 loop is CASSRDTLISGNTIYF. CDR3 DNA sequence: TGTGCCAGCAGCAGAGACACACTTATCTCTGGAAACACCATATATTTT.

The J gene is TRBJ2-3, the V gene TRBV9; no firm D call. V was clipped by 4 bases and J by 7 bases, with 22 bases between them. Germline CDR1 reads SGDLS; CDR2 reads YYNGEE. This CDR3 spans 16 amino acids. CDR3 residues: CASSHSLHSKGYTQYF. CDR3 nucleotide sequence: TGTGCCAGCAGCCACTCCCTTCACAGTAAAGGTTATACGCAGTATTTT.

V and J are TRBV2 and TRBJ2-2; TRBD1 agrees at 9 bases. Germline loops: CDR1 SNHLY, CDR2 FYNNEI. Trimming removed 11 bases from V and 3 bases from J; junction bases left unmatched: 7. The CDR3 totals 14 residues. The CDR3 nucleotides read TGTGCCGGCGGGACAGGGTTCGACACCGGGGAGCTGTTTTTT. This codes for CAGGTGFDTGELFF.

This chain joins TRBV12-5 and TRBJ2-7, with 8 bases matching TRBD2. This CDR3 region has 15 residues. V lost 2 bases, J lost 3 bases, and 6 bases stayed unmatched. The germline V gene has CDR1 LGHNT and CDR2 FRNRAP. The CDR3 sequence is CASGLPRGGNYEQYF. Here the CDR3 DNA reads TGTGCTAGTGGTTTGCCCCGGGGGGGGAACTACGAGCAGTACTTC.

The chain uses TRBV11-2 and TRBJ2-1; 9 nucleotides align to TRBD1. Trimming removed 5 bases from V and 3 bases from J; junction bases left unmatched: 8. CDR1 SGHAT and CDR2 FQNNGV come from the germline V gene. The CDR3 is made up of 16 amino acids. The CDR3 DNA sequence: TGTGCCAGCAGCCTAGGGCCGGGACAGGGCTACAATGAGCAGTTCTTC. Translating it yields CASSLGPGQGYNEQFF.

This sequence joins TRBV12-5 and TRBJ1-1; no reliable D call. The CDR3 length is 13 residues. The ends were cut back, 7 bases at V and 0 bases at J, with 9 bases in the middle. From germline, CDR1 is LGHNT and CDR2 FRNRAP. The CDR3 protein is CASAVTVNTEAFF. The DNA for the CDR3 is TGTGCTAGTGCCGTAACAGTGAACACTGAAGCTTTCTTT.

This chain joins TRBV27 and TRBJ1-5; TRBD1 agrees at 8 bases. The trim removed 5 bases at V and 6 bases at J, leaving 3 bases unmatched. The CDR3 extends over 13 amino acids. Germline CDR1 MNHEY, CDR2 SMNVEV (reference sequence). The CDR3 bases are TGTGCCAGCAGTGACAGGGGTGGTCAGCCCCAGCATTTT. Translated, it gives CASSDRGGQPQHF.

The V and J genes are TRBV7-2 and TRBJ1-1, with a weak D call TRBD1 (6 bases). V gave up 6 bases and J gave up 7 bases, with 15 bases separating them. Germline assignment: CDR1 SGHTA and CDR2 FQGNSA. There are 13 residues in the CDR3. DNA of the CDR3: TGTGCCAGCAGTTTTCAGGGGATGGGTGAAGCTTTCTTT. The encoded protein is CASSFQGMGEAFF.

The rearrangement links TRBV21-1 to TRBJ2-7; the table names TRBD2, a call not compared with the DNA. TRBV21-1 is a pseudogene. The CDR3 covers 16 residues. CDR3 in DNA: TGTGCCAGCAGCAGCCCTAGCGGGCTTAGAGGCTACGAGCAGTACTTC. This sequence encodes CASSSPSGLRGYEQYF.

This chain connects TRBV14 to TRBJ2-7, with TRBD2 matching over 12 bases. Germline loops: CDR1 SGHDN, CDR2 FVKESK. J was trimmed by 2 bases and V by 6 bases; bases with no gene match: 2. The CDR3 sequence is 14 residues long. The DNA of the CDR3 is TGTGCCAGCAGTGGACTAGCGGGAACCTACGAGCAGTACTTC. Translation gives CASSGLAGTYEQYF.